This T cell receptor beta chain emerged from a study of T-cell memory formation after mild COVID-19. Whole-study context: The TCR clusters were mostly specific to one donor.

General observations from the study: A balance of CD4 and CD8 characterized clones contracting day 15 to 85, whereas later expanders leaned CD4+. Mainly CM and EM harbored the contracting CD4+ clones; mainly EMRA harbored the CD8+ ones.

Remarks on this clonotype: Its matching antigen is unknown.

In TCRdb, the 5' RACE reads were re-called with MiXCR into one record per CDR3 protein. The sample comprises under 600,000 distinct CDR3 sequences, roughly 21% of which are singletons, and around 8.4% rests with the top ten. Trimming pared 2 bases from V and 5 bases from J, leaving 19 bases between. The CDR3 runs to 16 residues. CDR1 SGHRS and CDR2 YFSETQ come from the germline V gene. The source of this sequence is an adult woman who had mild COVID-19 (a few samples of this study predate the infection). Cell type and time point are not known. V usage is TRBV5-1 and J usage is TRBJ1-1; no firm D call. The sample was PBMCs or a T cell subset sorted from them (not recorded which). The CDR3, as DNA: TGCGCCAGCAGCTTCGGCGAAAAGGCCAGAGGGACTGAAGCTTTCTTT. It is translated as CASSFGEKARGTEAFF. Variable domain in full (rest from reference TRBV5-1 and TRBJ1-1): KAGVTQTPRYLIKTRGQQVTLSCSPISGHRSVSWYQQTPGQGLQFLFEYFSETQRNKGNFPGRFSGRQFSNSRSEMNVSTLELGDSALYLCASSFGEKARGTEAFFGQGTRLTVV.